This T cell receptor (beta chain) was retrieved from a study of cytomegalovirus exposure and HLA in healthy donors. Overall study: One earlier analysis, a look at 150 million to 200 million T cells, found about 100 million unique TCR beta sequences. Study results and limitations: Later analysis associated a missense DCLRE1C variant with TCR beta V- and J-gene trimming. About 87% or about 30% of the time was how often most TCR beta V segments were productive, according to an earlier analysis. In a later analysis, a genetic analysis reported fewer productive-TCR N-insertions in an Asian-associated ancestry cluster than the cohort average.

The PCR was carried out with 60 Vbeta primers and 13 Jbeta primers. The data were produced by immunoSEQ multiplex PCR, yet TCRdb's version contains in-frame clones alone and is incomplete. The sample consists of some 200,000 clones, 84% of them appearing once. In its sample, this clone was seen many times. Its antigen is undetermined. The receptor comes from a woman aged 45 to 65 in good health and CMV-seropositive. Sequencing was performed on PBMCs.

DNA of the CDR3: TGTGCCAGCAGTTACCCCGATTCACCCCTCCACTTT. Translation: CASSYPDSPLHF. The chain is built from TRBV6-6 and TRBJ1-6; D is unresolved. CDR3 length equals 12 residues. Germline V lookup: CDR1 MNHNY, CDR2 SVGAGI (reference sequence). The ends were cut back, 2 bases at V and 8 bases at J, with 4 bases in the middle.